The 32 T cell receptor beta chains listed next were all sequenced from one sample in a study of human T cells and chemical hapten exposure (dated by TCRdb to about 2021). The sample's time point label is to be understood as: pre-sensitization, week 0. The treatment or condition label corresponds to: therapeutic diphenylcyclopropenone sensitization with weekly scalp DPC. To prepare the library, RACE was applied. TCRdb records NextSeq 500 as the sequencer. The raw public data were reprocessed by TCRdb itself: fastp quality trimming at Q25, MiXCR clonotype calling, in-frame beta chains only. Entries that share a CDR3 protein sequence are merged under the most common genes and DNA. Within this sample are about 350,000 distinct CDR3 sequences, with roughly 6% of them counted one time only. In total, the top ten clones hold approximately 8.2% of the sample. The input for sequencing was whole blood, taken in connection with sensitization to the hapten diphenylcyclopropenone (DPC). These receptors all stem from a woman younger than 35 with alopecia areata. Some clones in this sample may be carry-over from other donors' samples.

This clonotype has just a few counts. The CDR3 spells CATSSGQPQETQYF. DNA for the CDR3: TGTGCCACCAGCAGCGGGCAACCCCAAGAGACCCAGTACTTC. This chain connects TRBV15 to TRBJ2-5; D remains ambiguous. This CDR3 region has 14 residues. CDR1 and CDR2 (germline): LNHNV, YYDKDF (reference sequence). Trimming stripped 3 bases from V and 1 base from J, with 9 bases between.

The V and J genes are TRBV24-1 and TRBJ2-5; a possible D gene is TRBD2 (6 bases). The CDR3 spans 13 residues. V lost 3 bases to trimming and J lost 6 bases, with 10 bases between them. The germline gives CDR1 KGHDR, CDR2 SFDVKD. In DNA, the CDR3 is TGTGCCACCAGTGATCGGAGGGGCCAGACCCAGTACTTC. Its protein product is CATSDRRGQTQYF.

This clonotype appeared a few times. The rearrangement uses TRBV6-6 and TRBJ1-1; TRBD1 agrees at 7 bases. The CDR3 runs 11 residues. Germline V gene lookup returns CDR1 MNHNY and CDR2 SVGAGI (reference sequence). V trimming: 6 bases; J trimming: 7 bases; junction bases outside the gene matches: 2. CDR3 loop: CASRDRIEAFF. As DNA, the CDR3 is TGTGCCAGCAGGGACAGGATTGAAGCTTTCTTT.

This clonotype came up a few times. V usage is TRBV6-6 and J usage is TRBJ1-3; D not certain. The V and J ends lost 2 bases and 0 bases respectively, with 8 bases between them. CDR1 and CDR2 (germline): MNHNY, SVGAGI (reference sequence). The CDR3 totals 15 residues. CDR3 in amino acids: CASSYREGSGNTIYF. CDR3 coding DNA: TGTGCCAGCAGTTACCGGGAAGGCTCTGGAAACACCATATATTTT.

This clonotype was counted between two and nine times. V usage is TRBV7-2 and J usage is TRBJ1-3; 7 bases match TRBD1. The junction had 10 bases not matched to a gene; V was cut back by 3 bases and J by 2 bases. This CDR3 is built from 17 residues. The germline V gene encodes CDR1 SGHTA and CDR2 FQGNSA. CDR3 loop: CASSLLFGQAPGNTIYF. The DNA for the CDR3 is TGTGCCAGCAGCTTGCTTTTTGGACAGGCTCCTGGAAACACCATATATTTT.

This clonotype was recorded at least ten times. The chain uses TRBV28 and TRBJ1-1; possibly TRBD1 for D (5 bases). Germline V gives CDR1 MDHEN, CDR2 SYDVKM. V lost 6 bases to trimming and J lost 5 bases, with 16 bases between them. The CDR3 is 14 amino acids. The DNA of the CDR3 is TGTGCCAGCAGCCTGGGGACGAGGAGGACTGAAGCTTTCTTT. Translating it yields CASSLGTRRTEAFF.

The chain has TRBV28 and TRBJ2-7, with D unresolved. Trimming took 4 bases from V and 4 from J, leaving 14 bases between them. The CDR3 length is 14 residues. Germline V gene data show CDR1 as MDHEN and CDR2 as SYDVKM. CDR3 amino acids: CASSSPPSWYEQYF. The DNA for the CDR3 is TGTGCCAGCAGTTCGCCACCCTCCTGGTACGAGCAGTACTTC. The whole variable domain, filled in from reference TRBV28 and TRBJ2-7, reads DVKVTQSSRYLVKRTGEKVFLECVQDMDHENMFWYRQDPGLGLRLIYFSYDVKMKEKGDIPEGYSVSREKKERFSLILESASTNQTSMYLCASSSPPSWYEQYFGPGTRLTVT.

The gene calls are TRBV12-3 or TRBV12-4 and TRBJ2-5; possibly TRBD1 for D (6 bases). The V end was cut by 4 bases, the J end by 2 bases, with 17 bases between. The CDR3 has 16 amino acids. CDR3: CASSSGQQGGQETQYF. The DNA for the CDR3 is TGTGCCAGCAGTTCAGGGCAACAGGGCGGACAAGAGACCCAGTACTTC.

This clonotype was counted a few times. V gene TRBV13 combines with J gene TRBJ1-4; 7 positions match TRBD1. The CDR3 runs 15 residues. Germline trimming cut 4 bases from V and 3 bases from J; bases unmatched to any gene: 5. Germline values: CDR1 PRHDT, CDR2 FYEKMQ (reference sequence). The CDR3 DNA follows: TGTGCCAGCAGCTCAGAGGGGGCTTCTAATGAAAAACTGTTTTTT. Its translation is CASSSEGASNEKLFF.

The chain is built from TRBV3-1 and TRBJ2-3, with 9 bases lining up with TRBD1. The ends lost 0 bases at V and 1 base at J; junction bases unmatched: 5. This CDR3 comprises 17 residues. CDR1 is LGHDT and CDR2 is YNNKEL in the germline V gene (reference sequence). CDR3 region: CASSQDRWTGGTDTQYF. In DNA form, the CDR3 reads TGTGCCAGCAGCCAAGATCGGTGGACAGGGGGCACAGATACGCAGTATTTT.

This chain connects TRBV5-6 to TRBJ1-5, with 7 bases lining up with TRBD1. The CDR3 is 14 amino acids. Germline CDR1 reads SGHDT; CDR2 reads YYEEEE. V shed 4 bases, J shed 4 bases, and the junction held 5 bases outside the gene matches. For the CDR3, the DNA is TGTGCCAGCAGCCCCAGGGGGATGAATCAGCCCCAGCATTTT. It is translated as CASSPRGMNQPQHF.

V gene TRBV7-9 combines with J gene TRBJ2-7; D tentatively reads TRBD1 or TRBD2 (5 bases each). V lost 1 base, J lost 2 bases, and 12 bases lay in between. This CDR3 is built from 15 residues. Germline loops: CDR1 SEHNR, CDR2 FQNEAQ (reference sequence). CDR3 residues: CASSLELGVTYEQYF. In DNA, the CDR3 is TGTGCCAGCAGCTTAGAACTGGGGGTGACCTACGAGCAGTACTTC. The full variable domain, its missing parts supplied by reference TRBV7-9 and TRBJ2-7, is DTGVSQNPRHKITKRGQNVTFRCDPISEHNRLYWYRQTLGQGPEFLTYFQNEAQLEKSRLLSDRFSAERPKGSFSTLEIQRTEQGDSAMYLCASSLELGVTYEQYFGPGTRLTVT.

The rearrangement links TRBV6-5 to TRBJ2-7, with 8 bases aligning to TRBD1. After removal of 4 bases from V and 3 bases from J, the junction contained 14 bases not matched to a gene. This CDR3 region has 17 residues. Germline V CDR1 and CDR2: MNHEY, SVGAGI. The CDR3 DNA reads as TGTGCCAGCAGTTTCCACCCCGGACAGGGAAAAATCTACGAGCAGTACTTC. Encoded protein: CASSFHPGQGKIYEQYF.

This clonotype showed up just a few times. This chain uses TRBV4-1 with TRBJ2-3; D possibly corresponds to TRBD1 (6 bases). CDR1 and CDR2 (germline): MGHRA, YSYEKL. The V and J ends lost 0 bases and 1 base respectively, with 8 bases between them. The CDR3 consists of 15 residues. CDR3 in amino acids: CASSQEGAGTDTQYF. Here the CDR3 DNA reads TGCGCCAGCAGCCAAGAGGGGGCGGGCACAGATACGCAGTATTTT.

This clonotype has more than one count but fewer than ten. This chain joins TRBV20-1 and TRBJ2-7, with D maybe TRBD2 (6 bases). Germline lookup yields CDR1 DFQATT and CDR2 SNEGSKA (reference sequence). V gave up 3 bases and J gave up 2 bases, with 8 bases separating them. The CDR3 contains 12 residues. CDR3: CSAREGAYEQYF. In DNA, the CDR3 is TGCAGTGCTAGGGAGGGAGCCTACGAGCAGTACTTC.

This clonotype was recorded many times. V usage is TRBV27 and J usage is TRBJ1-6; unclear D gene. The CDR3 has 15 residues. Germline assignment: CDR1 MNHEY and CDR2 SMNVEV (reference sequence). V was trimmed by 1 base and J by 6 bases, leaving 10 bases between them. The CDR3 sequence is CASSLLGSPNSPLHF. In nucleotides, the CDR3 is TGTGCCAGCAGTTTATTGGGGAGCCCTAATTCACCCCTCCACTTT.

This chain joins TRBV5-1 and TRBJ1-3; D not resolved. The V and J ends lost 0 bases and 0 bases respectively, with 16 bases between them. CDR1 and CDR2 (germline): SGHRS, YFSETQ. CDR3 length: 18 amino acids. The DNA for the CDR3 is TGCGCCAGCAGCTTGGCCCCAGGACTGTTGTACTCTGGAAACACCATATATTTT. It specifies CASSLAPGLLYSGNTIYF.

The chain employs TRBV20-1 and TRBJ1-6; possibly TRBD1 for D (5 bases). This CDR3 is 14 amino acids long. The germline V gene encodes CDR1 DFQATT and CDR2 SNEGSKA (reference sequence). Trimming cost V 6 bases and J 0 bases, with 9 bases left between them. CDR3 protein: CSASGASYNSPLHF. The CDR3 DNA is TGCAGTGCATCCGGGGCCTCCTATAATTCACCCCTCCACTTT.

In its sample, this clonotype was seen a few times. This rearrangement joins TRBV11-1 to TRBJ2-1; maybe TRBD2 (6 bases). Per germline, CDR1 SGHAT and CDR2 FQDESV (reference sequence). V lost 4 bases and J lost 2, with 39 bases in between. This CDR3 is 24 amino acids long. CDR3 DNA: TGTGCCAGCAGCTCCCCCCGCCGTCCACTAGTCGAGACGGGGGAAGGGAGCACCTACAATGAGCAGTTCTTC. As protein: CASSSPRRPLVETGEGSTYNEQFF.

This clonotype has ten or more counts. The chain couples TRBV28 to TRBJ2-7; D ambiguous. Germline V CDR1 and CDR2: MDHEN, SYDVKM. V lost 2 bases, J lost 2 bases, and 13 bases lay in between. The length of the CDR3 is 15 residues. CDR3 protein: CASSLPPAVTYEQYF. The CDR3 bases are TGTGCCAGCAGTTTACCCCCGGCCGTCACCTACGAGCAGTACTTC.

This clonotype was seen a handful of times. The chain recombines TRBV4-2 with TRBJ1-6; 8 bases are a match to TRBD1. CDR3 length: 16 residues. V trimming: 1 base; J trimming: 10 bases; junction bases outside the gene matches: 9. Per germline, CDR1 LGHNA and CDR2 YNFKEQ. DNA for the CDR3: TGTGCCAGCAGCCAAGTACAGGGGGAAGTTCAATCACCCCTCCACTTT. It yields the protein CASSQVQGEVQSPLHF.

This sequence joins TRBV6-6 and TRBJ1-6; no clear D gene. V was shortened by 5 bases and J by 9 bases, with 20 bases between the two germline ends. In germline, CDR1 is MNHNY, CDR2 SVGAGI (reference sequence). The CDR3 runs 16 residues. The CDR3, as DNA: TGTGCCAGCAGTCCCACGCTCCCAGTAGTAGGTTCACCCCTCCACTTT. This codes for CASSPTLPVVGSPLHF.

This clonotype has at least ten counts. V gene TRBV29-1 combines with J gene TRBJ2-7; D is uncertain. From germline, CDR1 is SQVTM and CDR2 ANQGSEA. V lost 7 bases and J lost 4, with 11 bases in between. CDR3 length: 11 amino acids. In nucleotides, the CDR3 is TGCAGCGGAACGGACGGGTACGAGCAGTACTTC. Protein sequence: CSGTDGYEQYF.

This clonotype showed up many times. The rearrangement uses TRBV7-6 and TRBJ2-7, with unresolved D. In germline, CDR1 is SGHVS, CDR2 FNYEAQ. This CDR3 contains 14 residues. The V and J ends lost 1 base and 7 bases respectively, with 14 bases between them. In nucleotides, the CDR3 is TGTGCCAGCAGCTTAGGGCACGGGCAGCCGGAGCAGTACTTC. This gives the protein CASSLGHGQPEQYF.

This chain joins TRBV6-2 or TRBV6-3 and TRBJ2-1; 12 nucleotides match TRBD2. Germline CDR1 MNHEY, CDR2 SVGEGT. The junction had 7 bases not matched to a gene; V was cut back by 6 bases and J by 13 bases. The CDR3 runs to 13 residues. The CDR3 region has the DNA TGTGCCAGCAGAACCACTAGCGGGGGGCGCCAGTTCTTC. This encodes CASRTTSGGRQFF.

This clonotype showed up just a few times. The gene calls are TRBV2 and TRBJ1-2, with no clear D. Germline V gene sequence: CDR1 SNHLY, CDR2 FYNNEI. The ends were cut back, 5 bases at V and 4 bases at J, with 14 bases in the middle. CDR3 length: 14 residues. The CDR3 coding sequence is TGTGCCAGCAGTTTAGATCCCTCCAGCTATGGCTACACCTTC. Protein product: CASSLDPSSYGYTF.

This clonotype was detected ten times or more. The CDR3 DNA reads as TGTGCCAGCAGCCAAGATCAAGGGCGGTCATACGAGCAGTACTTC. Its protein is CASSQDQGRSYEQYF. The rearrangement uses TRBV14 and TRBJ2-7, with D hard to call. V was shortened by 0 bases and J by 4 bases, with 13 bases between the two germline ends. The CDR3 has 15 residues. In germline, CDR1 is SGHDN, CDR2 FVKESK. Full variable domain (outside the CDR3, taken from reference TRBV14 and TRBJ2-7): EAGVTQFPSHSVIEKGQTVTLRCDPISGHDNLYWYRRVMGKEIKFLLHFVKESKQDESGMPNNRFLAERTGGTYSTLKVQPAELEDSGVYFCASSQDQGRSYEQYFGPGTRLTVT.

This clonotype was detected a few times. The chain links TRBV4-1 to TRBJ2-2; TRBD2 might be the D (6 bases). Germline V gives CDR1 MGHRA, CDR2 YSYEKL. The CDR3 is 16 residues long. V shed 4 bases and J shed 0 bases, with 12 bases lying between them. The CDR3 DNA sequence: TGCGCCAGCAGCCTCCGCGGGGTCGCGAACACCGGGGAGCTGTTTTTT. Protein product: CASSLRGVANTGELFF.

The chain joins TRBV5-4 to TRBJ1-1, with 9 positions matching TRBD1. V shed 0 bases, J shed 10 bases, and the junction held 7 bases outside the gene matches. The CDR3 covers 14 residues. Germline CDR1 SGHNT, CDR2 YYREEE (reference sequence). The CDR3 is CASSLGDRVAGAFF. CDR3 DNA sequence: TGTGCCAGCAGCTTGGGGGACAGGGTTGCTGGAGCTTTCTTT.

This chain uses TRBV20-1 with TRBJ1-5; 8 nucleotides agree with TRBD1. Germline CDR1 reads DFQATT; CDR2 reads SNEGSKA (reference sequence). The CDR3 is 13 residues long. V shed 4 bases, J shed 5 bases, and the junction held 4 bases outside the gene matches. The CDR3 loop reads CSAITGGHQPQHF. The CDR3 bases are TGCAGTGCTATAACAGGGGGACATCAGCCCCAGCATTTT.

The chain uses TRBV9 and TRBJ2-1; 9 nucleotides align to TRBD2. CDR1 is SGDLS and CDR2 is YYNGEE in the germline V gene. CDR3 length equals 15 residues. Trimming took 6 bases from V and 0 from J; bases not matched to a gene: 4. CDR3 DNA: TGTGCCAGCACGGTTAGCGGGGGCTCCTACAATGAGCAGTTCTTC. It codes for CASTVSGGSYNEQFF. Full variable domain (rest looked up from reference TRBV9 and TRBJ2-1): DSGVTQTPKHLITATGQRVTLRCSPRSGDLSVYWYQQSLDQGLQFLIQYYNGEERAKGNILERFSAQQFPDLHSELNLSSLELGDSALYFCASTVSGGSYNEQFFGPGTRLTVL.

In its sample, this clonotype was seen many times. The gene calls are TRBV6-5 and TRBJ1-5; TRBD1 aligns across 9 bases. V shed 6 bases, J shed 6 bases, and the junction held 0 bases outside the gene matches. The CDR3 contains 12 residues. Germline V gene sequence: CDR1 MNHEY, CDR2 SVGAGI. This CDR3 reads CASRTGGQPQHF. The CDR3 coding sequence is TGTGCCAGCAGGACAGGGGGTCAGCCCCAGCATTTT.